Included here is one T cell receptor (beta chain) sequence, with context. The antigen this receptor binds is unknown. Per-base quality was not reported, and no clone a single base away is much larger than it. The sample comes from a study of blood T cell repertoires in COVID-19 (dated by TCRdb to the early 2020s). Notes on the research overall: The collaborator samples originated in the United States, Italy and Spain and spanned the acute and convalescent phases of COVID-19. Where available, HLA class I and class II types were taken from metadata supplied by the sample provider and were not determined by assay-based typing. The repertoires were released in a freely available public database meant as a resource for research on the immune response to SARS-CoV-2. The prospective study material was composed of cDNA or gDNA derived from T cells, B-cell-depleted T cells, or PBMCs. Sample metadata almost always included a de-identified subject ID, COVID-19 status, age in years and sex. Samples came from the ongoing ImmuneRACE study (first 160 participants) plus 1,254 subjects from 6 global collaborators. Subjects who had been exposed to COVID-19, were actively infected with it, or had recovered from it provided the deeply sampled blood TCRbeta repertoires that made up the dataset. Broad study findings and their caveats: Clinical and demographic metadata were provided uncurated, with the amount varying by source and participant.

TCRbeta CDR3 regions were amplified from genomic DNA by means of the immunoSEQ Assay, a bias-controlled multiplex PCR. In the paper's pipeline: The number of nucleated cells in each sample was estimated from the amplification of reference gene primers within the assay. To quantify the absolute abundance of each unique TCRbeta CDR3 rearrangement, sequence reads were collapsed and filtered. Productive Simpson clonality was computed per sample as the square root of Simpson's diversity index over productive rearrangements. The clones in this table, taken by TCRdb from immuneACCESS, are in-frame only. Not every clone is retained; where verified, under half of the shortfall comes from an unresolved V gene, and the cause of the rest is unknown. The V and J calls and clone size were taken over from that table, and D and trimming were inferred from the DNA. The sample has approximately 180,000 clones on record, roughly 87% of them singletons. Clones ranked in the top ten supply 1.6% of the sample.

Collaborating institutions collected whole blood in K2EDTA tubes following their own protocols. For TCRbeta analysis, collaborator samples were shipped as frozen whole blood, as isolated PBMCs, or as DNA extracted from either sample type. Here V drops 0 bases and J drops 5 bases, and the junction holds 6 bases not matched to any gene. The germline V gene (reference sequence) yields MNHNY for CDR1 and SVGAGI for CDR2. The CDR3 covers 16 residues, taking in both the cysteine and the phenylalanine. Left in the record is the CDR3 DNA by itself, 48 bases read in frame from the first base. Sequenced: peripheral blood. This sequence uses TRBV6-6 and TRBJ2-2; 7 bases in the middle match TRBD2. The clonotype was recovered from a woman between 50 and 59 years old with acute or convalescent COVID-19. The DNA reads as follows: TGTGCCAGCAGTTACTCTCGCGGGGGAACAACCGGGGAGCTGTTTTTT. It is translated as CASSYSRGGTTGELFF.